This T cell receptor (beta chain) was identified during a study of a mutant IDH1 vaccine in newly diagnosed glioma. With respect to this clone: The antigen remains undetermined.

The protocol was immunoSEQ multiplex PCR, while the TCRdb copy is restricted to in-frame clones and leaves out a portion. The sample lists around 16,000 clones, around 95% occurring once. Noted time point: baseline, week 1 (first vaccination visit). Treatment specified: pre-vaccination baseline after standard-of-care therapy. Study-wide findings and caveats: Variations in leading peripheral T cell clonotypes appeared to have no connection with pseudoprogression. Across multiple MHC alleles, 93.3% of patients had vaccine-induced responses.

Per germline, CDR1 MGHRA and CDR2 YSYEKL. The J segment lost 3 bases and the V segment lost 0 bases, leaving 5 bases of the junction unmatched. The CDR3 consists of 16 residues. Material: peripheral blood mononuclear cells (PBMCs), obtained from a glioma patient treated with radiotherapy, temozolomide or both. The sequence derives from a young woman with glioma. Some clones in this sample may be carry-over from other donors' samples. V is TRBV4-1 and J is TRBJ2-7; 10 bases align to TRBD2. CDR3 residues: CASSQDKLAGFYEQYF. DNA for the CDR3: TGCGCCAGCAGCCAAGATAAACTAGCGGGGTTCTACGAGCAGTACTTC.